This T cell receptor (beta chain) was found in a study of CD8+ T cells in alopecia areata. Sorted populations comprised CD4+ and CD8+ T cells obtained from PBMCs. Findings and caveats of the study: Among the cells sequenced in scalp samples are also the resident alphabeta T cells of normal skin. Patients shared TCRs less clearly than mice did, possibly owing to HLA. Affected scalp, especially in alopecia totalis/universalis, had a higher clonality than normal scalp did.

Germline V gives CDR1 SEHNR, CDR2 FQNEAQ (reference sequence). Trimming left V 8 bases short and J 5 bases short, with 11 bases between. This CDR3 is 12 amino acids long. Extracted from the samples, RNA was reverse transcribed into cDNA to serve as the sequencing template. Assay: immunoSEQ multiplex PCR; the TCRdb copy retains only in-frame clones and omits some. The data show 100,000 to 120,000 clones, roughly 64% seen once. This clone has only a few counts. The antigen is unknown. The sequenced sample consisted of CD8+ T cells sorted from blood. The clonotype comes from a human donor in good health. This sequence joins TRBV7-9 and TRBJ2-3, with D unclear. CDR3 sequence (DNA): TGTGCCAGCGGTGGGCTCCGAGATACGCAGTATTTT. As protein: CASGGLRDTQYF.